This entry lists 2 T cell receptor beta chains sequenced from one sample in a study of patients and donors after allogeneic stem cell transplantation. TCRdb used MiXCR to reprocess the RT-PCR reads, holding one entry per CDR3 protein. This sample has roughly 230,000 distinct CDR3 sequences, with roughly 15% found just once. The sequenced material came from blood, either unsorted or a sorted T cell fraction (not recorded which). These receptors came from a human donor who was either an allogeneic HSCT recipient or a stem cell or donor lymphocyte infusion donor (not recorded which). It is not recorded whose cells these are; they may come from a transplant donor.

This clonotype was detected a few times. The chain combines TRBV5-5 with TRBJ1-2; 7 positions match TRBD1. With V trimmed by 1 base and J by 0 bases, 3 bases remained unmatched. The germline V gene has CDR1 SGHKS and CDR2 YYEKEE (reference sequence). The CDR3 is 15 residues long. The CDR3 region is CASSLSGQANYGYTF. Written as DNA, the CDR3 is TGTGCCAGCAGCTTGAGTGGACAGGCTAACTATGGCTACACCTTC.

The chain uses TRBV15 and TRBJ2-5, with 7 bases that match TRBD2. The V gene end was trimmed by 0 bases and the J gene end by 3 bases; junction bases not matched to a gene: 1. Germline loops: CDR1 LNHNV, CDR2 YYDKDF (reference sequence). There are 14 residues in the CDR3. This CDR3 reads CATSRDLAEETQYF. The CDR3, as DNA: TGTGCCACCAGCAGAGATCTAGCGGAAGAGACCCAGTACTTC.